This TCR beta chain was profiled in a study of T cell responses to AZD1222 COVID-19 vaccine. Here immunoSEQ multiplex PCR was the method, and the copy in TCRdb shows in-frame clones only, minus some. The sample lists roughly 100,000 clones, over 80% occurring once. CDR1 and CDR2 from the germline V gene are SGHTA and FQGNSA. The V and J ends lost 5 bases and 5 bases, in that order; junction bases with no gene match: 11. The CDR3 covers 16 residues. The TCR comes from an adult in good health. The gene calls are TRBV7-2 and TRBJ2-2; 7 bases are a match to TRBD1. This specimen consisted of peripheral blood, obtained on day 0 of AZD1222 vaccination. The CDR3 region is CASSIAQGRVTGELFF. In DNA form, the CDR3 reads TGTGCCAGCAGCATCGCACAGGGGCGGGTGACCGGGGAGCTGTTTTTT.